This T cell receptor beta chain was profiled in a study of blood T cell repertoires in COVID-19. About the study: Both acute and convalescent COVID-19 samples were obtained from the United States, Italy and Spain.

TCRdb's table, derived via immunoSEQ multiplex PCR, lists solely in-frame clones and lacks some. The sample holds approximately 150,000 clones, approximately 84% seen once. The CDR3 runs 16 residues. Trimming stripped 3 bases from V and 0 bases from J, with 12 bases between. Germline V CDR1 and CDR2: SNHLY, FYNNEI. Sequencing used peripheral blood. The TCR originated in an elderly woman with COVID-19, enrolled during active disease. V gene TRBV2 combines with J gene TRBJ2-1, with D tentatively TRBD1 (6 bases). CDR3 loop: CASSDPGARSYNEQFF. The CDR3 nucleotides read TGTGCCAGCAGTGACCCAGGGGCCCGCTCCTACAATGAGCAGTTCTTC.